This T cell receptor (beta chain) was profiled in a study of T cells and Merkel cell carcinoma outcomes. Of note for this clone: The antigen remains unidentified.

Profiling relied on immunoSEQ multiplex PCR, and the TCRdb table lists in-frame clones only, not all of them. The data contain under 450 clones, around 92% of them singletons. The CDR3 consists of 14 residues. Germline V gene data show CDR1 as MNHNS and CDR2 as SASEGT. Trimming took off 5 bases at V and 4 bases at J, with 12 bases between the two ends. Findings and caveats of the study: Repertoire plus T-cell density reportedly predicted Merkel cell carcinoma outcomes.

Sequences were obtained from tumor tissue from Merkel cell carcinoma. This chain joins TRBV6-1 and TRBJ1-5; D might be TRBD1 (5 bases). The sequence was collected from a human donor with Merkel cell carcinoma. CDR3 sequence reads: CASSKSDSNQPQHF. The CDR3 DNA follows: TGTGCCAGCAGTAAAAGCGACAGTAATCAGCCCCAGCATTTT.